The 18 T cell receptor beta chains given below trace back to one sample, sequenced in a study of OX40 agonist ivuxolimab in advanced cancers. Data came from immunoSEQ multiplex PCR; TCRdb stores just in-frame clones and leaves some out. The data contain just under 65,000 clones, approximately 84% of them singletons. The specimen comprised CD4+ or CD8+ T cells sorted from blood, sampled in a trial of the OX40 agonist ivuxolimab. The receptors were gathered from an adult with an advanced solid tumor such as melanoma, head and neck, liver or kidney cancer.

This chain uses TRBV19 with TRBJ2-1; D not resolved. CDR3 length: 12 amino acids. The germline CDR1 and CDR2 sequences are LNHDA and SQIVND (reference sequence). V was cut by 3 bases and J by 5 bases, with 5 bases left in between. This CDR3 reads CASSMRHNEQFF. In DNA form, the CDR3 reads TGTGCCAGTAGTATGCGTCACAATGAGCAGTTCTTC.

The rearrangement joins TRBV28 to TRBJ1-1; 9 nucleotides agree with TRBD1. This CDR3 region has 15 residues. Germline-derived CDR1 and CDR2 are MDHEN and SYDVKM. V lost 3 bases, J lost 8 bases, and 10 bases stayed unmatched. CDR3 DNA: TGTGCCAGCAGTTTGGAAGGACAGGGGAGGGAAGAAGCTTTCTTT. It is translated as CASSLEGQGREEAFF.

The chain carries TRBV5-1 and TRBJ1-1; TRBD1 agrees at 7 bases. Germline V gene sequence: CDR1 SGHRS, CDR2 YFSETQ. This CDR3 is built from 14 residues. Trimming cost V 3 bases and J 1 base; bases outside gene matches: 3. For the CDR3, the DNA is TGCGCCAGCAGCTCGACAGGGACGAACACTGAAGCTTTCTTT. It encodes CASSSTGTNTEAFF. Full variable domain (rest looked up from reference TRBV5-1 and TRBJ1-1): KAGVTQTPRYLIKTRGQQVTLSCSPISGHRSVSWYQQTPGQGLQFLFEYFSETQRNKGNFPGRFSGRQFSNSRSEMNVSTLELGDSALYLCASSSTGTNTEAFFGQGTRLTVV.

The CDR3 nucleotides read TGTGCCAGCAGTTTAATCTACACCGGGGAGCTGTTTTTT. Translating it yields CASSLIYTGELFF. The gene calls are TRBV28 and TRBJ2-2; no clear D gene. Trimming removed 2 bases at V and 3 bases at J, with 4 bases between. CDR1 MDHEN and CDR2 SYDVKM come from the germline V gene. The CDR3 is 13 residues long.

This clone came up a few times. The V and J genes are TRBV2 and TRBJ2-1; TRBD2 matches 7 bases. The CDR3 sequence is 13 residues long. CDR1 is SNHLY and CDR2 is FYNNEI in the germline V gene. Trimming at V came to 0 bases and at J to 12 bases, leaving 5 bases not matched to a gene. The CDR3 loop reads CASSEADLAAQFF. The CDR3 DNA is TGTGCCAGCAGTGAAGCCGATCTAGCGGCGCAGTTCTTC.

This chain joins TRBV27 and TRBJ1-2; tentative D call: TRBD1 (5 bases). CDR3 length equals 16 residues. In germline, CDR1 is MNHEY, CDR2 SMNVEV (reference sequence). V dropped 3 bases and J dropped 4 bases, with 18 bases sitting between them. CDR3 in amino acids: CASSFSGTQGTYGYTF. For the CDR3, the DNA is TGTGCCAGCAGTTTCTCCGGGACCCAGGGTACCTATGGCTACACCTTC.

This clone was observed a few times. The V gene is TRBV11-2, the J gene TRBJ1-2, with D hard to call. CDR1 SGHAT and CDR2 FQNNGV come from the germline V gene. The CDR3 runs 17 residues. Trimming shortened V by 5 bases and J by 4 bases, and 23 bases separated the two germline ends. CDR3 in DNA: TGTGCCAGCAGCGCCGGTCACAGACACTTCAATGTCTATGGCTACACCTTC. It yields the protein CASSAGHRHFNVYGYTF.

The chain has TRBV5-1 and TRBJ2-7; D remains unclear. The V gene's germline CDR1 is SGHRS and CDR2 YFSETQ. Between the trimmed V and J ends, which lost 1 base and 0 bases, there was a span of 11 bases. The CDR3 length is 15 residues. The CDR3, as DNA: TGCGCCAGCAGCTTGTCTTTGCGGAGCTCCTACGAGCAGTACTTC. Its protein product is CASSLSLRSSYEQYF.

The V and J genes are TRBV5-8 and TRBJ1-3, with D tentatively TRBD1 (5 bases). Per the germline V gene, CDR1 is SGHTS and CDR2 is YDEGEE. The CDR3 spans 13 residues. V shed 4 bases and J shed 4 bases, with 9 bases lying between them. This CDR3 is CASSPGTGNTIYF. The CDR3 region has the DNA TGTGCCAGCAGCCCGGGGACCGGAAACACCATATATTTT.

This clone was picked up a small number of times. Distinct nucleotide sequences in the sample also encode this CDR3. The chain is built from TRBV19 and TRBJ1-2; unclear D gene. Germline-derived CDR1 and CDR2 are LNHDA and SQIVND (reference sequence). The length of the CDR3 is 14 residues. V was pared by 5 bases and J by 0 bases, with 10 bases between. The CDR3, as DNA: TGTGCCAGTAGTGGGCAGGCTTCTAACTATGGCTACACCTTC. Amino acids: CASSGQASNYGYTF.

The rearrangement joins TRBV5-5 to TRBJ2-2; D may match TRBD1 or TRBD2 (5 bases each). Between the trimmed V and J ends, which lost 3 bases and 1 base, there was a span of 10 bases. Germline V gene data show CDR1 as SGHKS and CDR2 as YYEKEE (reference sequence). This CDR3 is 15 amino acids long. CDR3 nucleotides: TGTGCCAGCAGCTGGGACGGACTGAACACCGGGGAGCTGTTTTTT. Encoded protein: CASSWDGLNTGELFF.

The chain joins TRBV27 to TRBJ2-6, with D uncertain. The CDR3 covers 17 residues. The germline V and J ends were trimmed by 5 bases and 0 bases, with 14 bases remaining between them. Germline-derived CDR1 and CDR2 are MNHEY and SMNVEV (reference sequence). CDR3 DNA: TGTGCCAGCAGTCCAATGACACTTATCTCTGGGGCCAACGTCCTGACTTTC. Translation gives CASSPMTLISGANVLTF.

In DNA, the CDR3 is TGTGCCAGCTCAGGCGAATCCTCAGCGGGGGGTCACTACGAGCAGTACTTC. It translates to CASSGESSAGGHYEQYF. The rearrangement uses TRBV18 and TRBJ2-7; 9 bases fit TRBD2. The CDR3 loop spans 17 amino acids. Trimming cost V 5 bases and J 3 bases; bases outside gene matches: 14. The germline gives CDR1 KGHSH, CDR2 LQKENI.

This clone was observed a single time. The chain uses TRBV5-5 and TRBJ1-3, with a tentative D call TRBD1 (6 bases). The V end lost 4 bases, the J end lost 0 bases, and 14 bases lay between the germline ends. The CDR3 extends over 16 amino acids. Germline CDR1 is SGHKS and CDR2 is YYEKEE (reference sequence). CDR3: CASSEGGSLSGNTIYF. DNA of the CDR3: TGTGCCAGCAGCGAGGGGGGCAGCCTCTCTGGAAACACCATATATTTT.

DNA of the CDR3: TGTGCCAGCAGCCCGACAGGATGGAACACCGGGGAGCTGTTTTTT. This codes for CASSPTGWNTGELFF. The rearrangement uses TRBV7-9 and TRBJ2-2; a weak D match, TRBD1 (6 bases). Germline V lookup: CDR1 SEHNR, CDR2 FQNEAQ (reference sequence). There are 15 residues in the CDR3. Trimming removed 5 bases from V and 1 base from J, with 11 bases in between.

In its sample, this clone was seen a few times. This chain connects TRBV9 to TRBJ1-2, with D perhaps matching TRBD1 (6 bases). Germline CDR1 SGDLS, CDR2 YYNGEE. The CDR3 is made up of 13 amino acids. V was shortened by 3 bases and J by 3 bases, with 9 bases between the two germline ends. CDR3 in amino acids: CASSETGYYGYTF. The CDR3 DNA reads TGTGCCAGCAGCGAGACAGGTTACTATGGCTACACCTTC. The full variable domain, with the rest looked up from reference TRBV9 and TRBJ1-2, is DSGVTQTPKHLITATGQRVTLRCSPRSGDLSVYWYQQSLDQGLQFLIQYYNGEERAKGNILERFSAQQFPDLHSELNLSSLELGDSALYFCASSETGYYGYTFGSGTRLTVV.

To note about this clone: At the DNA level, this CDR3 is encoded by other sequences in the same sample as well. The chain is built from TRBV7-6 and TRBJ2-7; TRBD2 might be the D (6 bases). The V gene's germline CDR1 is SGHVS and CDR2 FNYEAQ. This CDR3 region has 15 residues. V was trimmed by 1 base and J by 5 bases, leaving 15 bases between them. CDR3 bases: TGTGCCAGCAGCTTAGAGGAGGGTATGGTACACGAGCAGTACTTC. It encodes CASSLEEGMVHEQYF.

This clone turned up a few times. This sequence joins TRBV11-2 and TRBJ2-5; 8 positions match TRBD2. The CDR3 has 14 amino acids. Looked up from germline, CDR1 is SGHAT and CDR2 is FQNNGV. With V trimmed by 5 bases and J by 9 bases, 11 bases remained unmatched. DNA for the CDR3: TGTGCCAGCAGCACTAGGCCCAGCGGGGGCGCCCAGTACTTC. Translation: CASSTRPSGGAQYF.